This T cell receptor (beta chain) was recorded in a study of OX40 agonist ivuxolimab in advanced cancers. Study context: An anti-OX40 (CD134) antibody with agonistic activity, ivuxolimab, was administered to patients. Patients received ivuxolimab, an intravenous treatment, every 2 weeks at 0.01 to 10 mg/kg. Study-level points and caveats: Clonal expansion by week 6 occurred in CD4+ and CD8+ blood T cells (at 0.1 to 3.0 mg/kg).

V lost 6 bases to trimming and J lost 0 bases, with 25 bases between them. The CDR3 runs 18 residues. CDR1 and CDR2 from the germline V gene are SQVTM and ANQGSEA. Assay: immunoSEQ multiplex PCR; the TCRdb copy retains only in-frame clones and omits some. Of about 15,000 clones in the sample, roughly 77% were seen once. Concerning this clone: Its cognate antigen is unknown.

The receptor comes from an adult with an advanced solid tumor such as melanoma, head and neck, liver or kidney cancer. The sample consisted of CD4+ or CD8+ T cells sorted from blood, taken in a trial of the OX40 agonist ivuxolimab. J is TRBJ2-3 and V is TRBV29-1; perhaps TRBD2 as D (7 bases). The DNA for the CDR3 is TGCAGCGTGAGGGGGGGCTTCGAGGGCAGGGAAAGCACAGATACGCAGTATTTT. It translates to CSVRGGFEGRESTDTQYF.